The sequence of this TCR beta chain was determined in a study of shared clonotypes between healthy human individuals. General study findings and limits: The donor pool, a small one, limited the genetic and exposure-history diversity represented. Donor clonotype sharing was expected to depend on sequencing depth.

To note about this clone: What it binds is unknown.

The CDR3 has 15 residues. V lost 1 base to trimming and J lost 5 bases, with 15 bases between them. Assay execution proceeded at the deep level. In the source study's methods: ImmunoSEQ output held junction-only sequences without quality scores, so filtering differed. Sequencing used immunoSEQ multiplex PCR; TCRdb keeps in-frame clones, though not all of them. That table supplies the V and J calls and clone size; D and trimming were determined from the DNA. This sample has about 99,000 clones; around 47% occur once, and the top ten carry around 16%. Sequences were obtained from PBMCs. V usage is TRBV5-3 and J usage is TRBJ2-5; either TRBD1 or TRBD2 may fit D (5 bases each). TRBV5-3 qualifies as an ORF whose function is uncertain. The TCR was taken from a woman aged 40-49 years in good health. Some clones in this sample may be carry-over from other donors' samples. The CDR3 nucleotides are TGTGCCAGAAGCTTGCCGGCCGGGGCCAAGGAGACCCAGTACTTC. Translated, it gives CARSLPAGAKETQYF.